This is a list of T cell receptor beta chains from one sample in a study of T cell responses to AZD1222 COVID-19 vaccine. The data were produced by immunoSEQ multiplex PCR, yet TCRdb's version contains in-frame clones alone and is incomplete. The sample holds 100,000 or so clones, 85% to 90% seen once. Here the sequenced sample was peripheral blood, taken on day 0 of AZD1222 vaccination. The receptors were sampled from an adult in good health. CDR3s leave out the opening cysteine and the closing phenylalanine or tryptophan. Fields, in order: J gene, V gene, clone size, CDR3 protein. Not all rows give a size; the values are once, few, many and, for expanded clones, a class.

j_gene: TRBJ2-3; v_gene: TRBV6-4; abundance: NA; CDR3aa: ASSDSGRPTDTQY
j_gene: TRBJ1-2; v_gene: TRBV9; abundance: NA; CDR3aa: ASSGGRQGGYGYT
j_gene: TRBJ2-2; v_gene: TRBV5-1; abundance: once; CDR3aa: ASSLALAGELF
j_gene: TRBJ1-3; v_gene: TRBV2; abundance: NA; CDR3aa: ASSTRQGSSGNTIY
j_gene: TRBJ1-1; v_gene: TRBV7-2; abundance: NA; CDR3aa: ASSLGRGNTEAF
j_gene: TRBJ1-1; v_gene: TRBV7-9; abundance: NA; CDR3aa: ASHLFGEAF
j_gene: TRBJ2-7; v_gene: TRBV6-2/TRBV6-3; abundance: few; CDR3aa: ASSSPGTSGSLQY
j_gene: TRBJ2-7; v_gene: TRBV3-1/TRBV3-2; abundance: NA; CDR3aa: ASSLNPGTPRYEQY
j_gene: TRBJ1-2; v_gene: TRBV24-1; abundance: NA; CDR3aa: ATSDGANYGYT
j_gene: TRBJ1-1; v_gene: TRBV5-1; abundance: NA; CDR3aa: ASSQLGGGNTEAF
j_gene: TRBJ1-1; v_gene: TRBV4-3; abundance: NA; CDR3aa: ASSRDGNTEAF
j_gene: TRBJ1-1; v_gene: TRBV3-1/TRBV3-2; abundance: NA; CDR3aa: ASSHDDRGEAF
j_gene: TRBJ1-4; v_gene: TRBV6-5; abundance: NA; CDR3aa: ASSPSGAEKLF
j_gene: TRBJ2-1; v_gene: TRBV29-1; abundance: NA; CDR3aa: SSSSGTSSYNEQF
j_gene: TRBJ1-2; v_gene: TRBV10-3; abundance: NA; CDR3aa: AISGQGERSSGYT
j_gene: TRBJ2-5; v_gene: TRBV5-4; abundance: few; CDR3aa: ASSLVAGGPGGTQY
j_gene: TRBJ1-5; v_gene: TRBV3-1/TRBV3-2; abundance: NA; CDR3aa: ASSQYLPGTVSNQPQH
j_gene: TRBJ1-1; v_gene: TRBV7-2; abundance: NA; CDR3aa: ASSLSYSEAF
j_gene: TRBJ1-1; v_gene: TRBV11-2; abundance: NA; CDR3aa: ASSLVRGNVNTEAF
j_gene: TRBJ2-2; v_gene: TRBV9; abundance: NA; CDR3aa: ASSVDSSTNTGELF
j_gene: TRBJ2-7; v_gene: TRBV3-1/TRBV3-2; abundance: NA; CDR3aa: ASSQLAGGPYEQY
j_gene: TRBJ2-3; v_gene: TRBV27; abundance: NA; CDR3aa: ASSSSRPGALVQTQY
j_gene: TRBJ1-2; v_gene: TRBV12-3/TRBV12-4; abundance: NA; CDR3aa: ASSLSGRDGYT
j_gene: TRBJ1-5; v_gene: TRBV6-1; abundance: NA; CDR3aa: ASSEWTENSNQPQH
j_gene: TRBJ1-1; v_gene: TRBV7-8; abundance: NA; CDR3aa: ASSYLYSTGENTEAF